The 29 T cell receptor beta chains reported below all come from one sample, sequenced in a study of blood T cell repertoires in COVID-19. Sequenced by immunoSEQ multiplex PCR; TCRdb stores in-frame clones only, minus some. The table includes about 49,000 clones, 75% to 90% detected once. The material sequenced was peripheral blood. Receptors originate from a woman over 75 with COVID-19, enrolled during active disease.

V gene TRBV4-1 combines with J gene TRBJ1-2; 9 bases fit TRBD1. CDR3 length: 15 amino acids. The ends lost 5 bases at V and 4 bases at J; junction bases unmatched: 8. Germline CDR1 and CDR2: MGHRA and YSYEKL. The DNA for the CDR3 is TGCGCCAGCAGCGCCGGGACAGGGCCCTTCTATGGCTACACCTTC. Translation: CASSAGTGPFYGYTF.

The CDR3 nucleotides are TGCGCCAGCAGCTTGGGCCCAGGGGGCAGTCTTACTGAAGCTTTCTTT. It specifies CASSLGPGGSLTEAFF. This chain joins TRBV5-1 and TRBJ1-1; 8 bases align to TRBD1. The germline V gene encodes CDR1 SGHRS and CDR2 YFSETQ. The CDR3 runs to 16 residues. With V trimmed by 0 bases and J by 5 bases, 9 bases remained unmatched.

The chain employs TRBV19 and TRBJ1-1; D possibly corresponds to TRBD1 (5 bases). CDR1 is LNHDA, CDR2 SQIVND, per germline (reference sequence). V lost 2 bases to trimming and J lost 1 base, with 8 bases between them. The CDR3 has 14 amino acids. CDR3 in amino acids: CASSIQGTNTEAFF. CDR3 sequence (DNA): TGTGCCAGTAGTATACAGGGTACGAACACTGAAGCTTTCTTT.

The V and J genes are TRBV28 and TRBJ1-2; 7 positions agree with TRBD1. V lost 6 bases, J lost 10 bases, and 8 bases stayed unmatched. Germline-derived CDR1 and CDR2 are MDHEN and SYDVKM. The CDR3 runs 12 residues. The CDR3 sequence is CASRRDSLLYTF. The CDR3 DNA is TGTGCCAGCAGAAGGGACAGTTTACTCTACACCTTC.

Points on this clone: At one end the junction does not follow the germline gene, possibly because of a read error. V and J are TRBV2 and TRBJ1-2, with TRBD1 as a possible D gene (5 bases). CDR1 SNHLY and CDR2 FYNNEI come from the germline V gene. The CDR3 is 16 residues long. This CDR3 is CASREGERRALYGYTF. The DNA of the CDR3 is TGTGCCAGCAGAGAAGGGGAGAGACGGGCGCTATATGGCTACACCTTC. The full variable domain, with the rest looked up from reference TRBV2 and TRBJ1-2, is EPEVTQTPSHQVTQMGQEVILRCVPISNHLYFYWYRQILGQKVEFLVSFYNNEISEKSEIFDDQFSVERPDGSNFTLKIRSTKLEDSAMYFCASREGERRALYGYTFGSGTRLTVV.

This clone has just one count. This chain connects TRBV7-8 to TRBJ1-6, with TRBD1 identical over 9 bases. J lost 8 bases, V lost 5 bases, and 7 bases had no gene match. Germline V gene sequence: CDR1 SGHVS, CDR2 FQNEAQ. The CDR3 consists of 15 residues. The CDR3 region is CASSQTGGYYSPLHF. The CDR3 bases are TGTGCCAGCAGCCAAACAGGGGGCTACTATTCACCCCTCCACTTT.

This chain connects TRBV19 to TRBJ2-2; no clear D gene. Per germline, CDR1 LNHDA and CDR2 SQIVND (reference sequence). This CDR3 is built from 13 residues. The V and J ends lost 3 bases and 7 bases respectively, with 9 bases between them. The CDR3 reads CASSIRVDGELFF. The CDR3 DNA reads TGTGCCAGTAGTATCCGGGTTGACGGGGAGCTGTTTTTT.

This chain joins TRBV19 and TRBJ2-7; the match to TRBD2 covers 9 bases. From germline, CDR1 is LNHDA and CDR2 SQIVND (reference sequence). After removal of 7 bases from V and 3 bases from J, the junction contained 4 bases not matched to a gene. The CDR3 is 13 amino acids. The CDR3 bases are TGTGCCAGTACCTCGACTAGCGGCTACGAGCAGTACTTC. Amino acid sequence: CASTSTSGYEQYF.

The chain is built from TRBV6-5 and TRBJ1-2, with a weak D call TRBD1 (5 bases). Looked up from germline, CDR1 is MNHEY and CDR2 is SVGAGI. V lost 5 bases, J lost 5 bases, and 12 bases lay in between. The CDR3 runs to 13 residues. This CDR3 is CASSTRGGYGYTF. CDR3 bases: TGTGCCAGCAGTACCCGGGGGGGGTATGGCTACACCTTC.

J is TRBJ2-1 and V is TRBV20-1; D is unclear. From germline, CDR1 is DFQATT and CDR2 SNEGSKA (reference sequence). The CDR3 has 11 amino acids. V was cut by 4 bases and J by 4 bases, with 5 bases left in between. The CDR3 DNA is TGCAGTGCTAACTATTACAATGAGCAGTTCTTC. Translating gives CSANYYNEQFF.

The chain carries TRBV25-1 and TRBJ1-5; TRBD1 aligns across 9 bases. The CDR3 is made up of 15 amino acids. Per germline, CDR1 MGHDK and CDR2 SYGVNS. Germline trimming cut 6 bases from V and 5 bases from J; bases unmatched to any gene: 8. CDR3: CASRKTGGVDQPQHF. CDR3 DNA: TGTGCCAGCAGAAAGACAGGGGGAGTGGATCAGCCCCAGCATTTT.

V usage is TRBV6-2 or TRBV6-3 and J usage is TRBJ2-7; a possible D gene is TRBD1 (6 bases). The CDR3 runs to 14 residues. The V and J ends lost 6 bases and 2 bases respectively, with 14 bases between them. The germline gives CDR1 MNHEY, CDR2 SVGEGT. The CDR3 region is CASSRTGGAYEQYF. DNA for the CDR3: TGTGCCAGCAGCCGGACTGGGGGCGCCTACGAGCAGTACTTC.

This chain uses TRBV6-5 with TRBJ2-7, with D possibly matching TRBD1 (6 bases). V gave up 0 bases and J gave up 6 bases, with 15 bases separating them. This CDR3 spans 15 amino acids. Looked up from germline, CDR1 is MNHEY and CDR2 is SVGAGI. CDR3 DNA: TGTGCCAGCAGTTACTCAAAGGCAGGGGCGGGCGAGCAGTACTTC. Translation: CASSYSKAGAGEQYF.

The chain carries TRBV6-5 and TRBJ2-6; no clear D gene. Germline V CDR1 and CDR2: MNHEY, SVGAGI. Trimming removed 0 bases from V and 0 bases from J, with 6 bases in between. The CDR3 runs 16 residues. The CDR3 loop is CASSYSRLSGANVLTF. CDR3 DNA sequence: TGTGCCAGCAGTTACTCGAGGCTCTCTGGGGCCAACGTCCTGACTTTC.

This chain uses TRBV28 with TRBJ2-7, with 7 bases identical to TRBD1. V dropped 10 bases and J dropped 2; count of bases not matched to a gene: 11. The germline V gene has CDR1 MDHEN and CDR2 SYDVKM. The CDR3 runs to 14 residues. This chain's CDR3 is CATRQGRPPYEQYF. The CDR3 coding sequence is TGTGCCACCAGACAGGGCCGACCCCCCTACGAGCAGTACTTC.

The CDR3 here is CASATNDRRNTIYF. DNA for the CDR3: TGTGCCAGCGCAACAAATGACAGGCGAAACACCATATATTTT. The chain joins TRBV27 to TRBJ1-3; a possible D gene is TRBD1 (6 bases). V was shortened by 8 bases and J by 5 bases, with 16 bases between the two germline ends. This CDR3 has 14 amino acids. CDR1 MNHEY and CDR2 SMNVEV come from the germline V gene (reference sequence).

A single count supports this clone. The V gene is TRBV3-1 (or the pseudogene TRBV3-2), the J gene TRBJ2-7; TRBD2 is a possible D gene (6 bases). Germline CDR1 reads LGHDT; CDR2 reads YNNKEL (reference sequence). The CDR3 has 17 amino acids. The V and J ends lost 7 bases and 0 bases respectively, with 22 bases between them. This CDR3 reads CASNPAPIAASSYEQYF. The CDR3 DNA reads TGTGCCAGCAACCCCGCCCCCATAGCGGCGAGCTCCTACGAGCAGTACTTC.

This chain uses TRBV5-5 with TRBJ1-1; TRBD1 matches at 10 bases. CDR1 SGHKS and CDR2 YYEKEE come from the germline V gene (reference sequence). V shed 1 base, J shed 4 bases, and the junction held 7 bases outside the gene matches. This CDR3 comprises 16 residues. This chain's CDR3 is CASSLYGQGVSTEAFF. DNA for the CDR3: TGTGCCAGCAGCTTGTATGGACAGGGGGTAAGCACTGAAGCTTTCTTT.

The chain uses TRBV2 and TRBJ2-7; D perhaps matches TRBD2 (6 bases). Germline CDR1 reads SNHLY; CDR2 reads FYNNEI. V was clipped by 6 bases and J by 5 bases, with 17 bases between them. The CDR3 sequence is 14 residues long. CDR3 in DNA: TGTGCCAGCAGCCGGGAGTTGGTCCAGGACGAGCAGTACTTC. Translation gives CASSRELVQDEQYF.

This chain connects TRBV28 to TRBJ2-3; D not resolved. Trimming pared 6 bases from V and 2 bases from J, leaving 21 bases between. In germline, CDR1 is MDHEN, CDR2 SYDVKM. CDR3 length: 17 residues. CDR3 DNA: TGTGCCAGCAGAGGCGGTACACAATACCTTAACACAGATACGCAGTATTTT. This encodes CASRGGTQYLNTDTQYF.

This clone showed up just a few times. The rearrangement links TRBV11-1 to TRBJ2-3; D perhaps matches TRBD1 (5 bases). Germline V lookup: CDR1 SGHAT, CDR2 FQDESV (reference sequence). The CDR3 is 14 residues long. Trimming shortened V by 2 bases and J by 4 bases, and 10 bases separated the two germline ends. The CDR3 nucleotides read TGTGCCAGCAGCTTACTCAGGGTTGCAGATACGCAGTATTTT. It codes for CASSLLRVADTQYF.

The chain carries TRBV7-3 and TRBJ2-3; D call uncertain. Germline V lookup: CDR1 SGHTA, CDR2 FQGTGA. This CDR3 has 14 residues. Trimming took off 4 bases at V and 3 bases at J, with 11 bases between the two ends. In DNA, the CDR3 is TGTGCCAGCAGCTCCTCCCGTTCGACAGATACGCAGTATTTT. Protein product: CASSSSRSTDTQYF.

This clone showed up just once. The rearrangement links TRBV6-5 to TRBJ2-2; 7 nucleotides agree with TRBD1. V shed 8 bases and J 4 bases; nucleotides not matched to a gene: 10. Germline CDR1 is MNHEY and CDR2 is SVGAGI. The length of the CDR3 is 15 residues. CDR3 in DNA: TGTGCCAGCCATCAGGGGGACAGACTCACCGGGGAGCTGTTTTTT. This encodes CASHQGDRLTGELFF.

CDR3: CASRRGGQPSTDTQYF. DNA for the CDR3: TGTGCCAGCAGACGGGGGGGCCAACCTAGCACAGATACGCAGTATTTT. The rearrangement joins TRBV11-2 to TRBJ2-3; TRBD2 agrees at 8 bases. This CDR3 region has 16 residues. Per germline, CDR1 SGHAT and CDR2 FQNNGV. J lost 0 bases, V lost 6 bases, and 8 bases had no gene match.

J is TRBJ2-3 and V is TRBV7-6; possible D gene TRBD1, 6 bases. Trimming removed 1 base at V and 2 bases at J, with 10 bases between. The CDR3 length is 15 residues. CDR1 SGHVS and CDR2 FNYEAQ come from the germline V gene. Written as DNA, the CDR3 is TGTGCCAGCAGCTTAGTGGACAGCTACACAGATACGCAGTATTTT. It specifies CASSLVDSYTDTQYF.

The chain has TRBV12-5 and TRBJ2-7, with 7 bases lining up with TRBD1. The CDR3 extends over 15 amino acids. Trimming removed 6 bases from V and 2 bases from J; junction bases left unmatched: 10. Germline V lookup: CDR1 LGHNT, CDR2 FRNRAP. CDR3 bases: TGTGCTAGTGGCCGTAGACAGGGTGCCCCCTACGAGCAGTACTTC. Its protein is CASGRRQGAPYEQYF.

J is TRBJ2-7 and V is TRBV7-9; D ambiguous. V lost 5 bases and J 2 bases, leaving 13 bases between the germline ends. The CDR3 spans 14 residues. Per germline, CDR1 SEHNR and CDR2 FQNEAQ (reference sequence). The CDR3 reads CASSRTSTPYEQYF. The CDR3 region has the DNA TGTGCCAGCAGCCGAACTTCAACCCCCTACGAGCAGTACTTC.

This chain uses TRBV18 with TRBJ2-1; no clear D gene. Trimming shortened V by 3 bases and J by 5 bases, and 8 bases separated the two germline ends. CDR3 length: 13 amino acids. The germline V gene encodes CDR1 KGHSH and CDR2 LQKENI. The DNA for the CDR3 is TGTGCCAGCTCACCCTTATCAGACAATGAGCAGTTCTTC. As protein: CASSPLSDNEQFF. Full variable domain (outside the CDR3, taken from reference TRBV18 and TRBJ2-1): NAGVMQNPRHLVRRRGQEARLRCSPMKGHSHVYWYRQLPEEGLKFMVYLQKENIIDESGMPKERFSAEFPKEGPSILRIQQVVRGDSAAYFCASSPLSDNEQFFGPGTRLTVL.

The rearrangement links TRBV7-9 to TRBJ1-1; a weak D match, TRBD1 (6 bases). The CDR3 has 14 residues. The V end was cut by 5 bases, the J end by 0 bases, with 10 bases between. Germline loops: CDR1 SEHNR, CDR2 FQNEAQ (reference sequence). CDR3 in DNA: TGTGCCAGCAGCCGCAGGGGCATGAACACTGAAGCTTTCTTT. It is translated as CASSRRGMNTEAFF.